The 7 T cell receptor beta chains below come from one sample, sequenced in a study of Graves' ophthalmopathy and Graves' hyperthyroidism. RNA served as the template for amplifying TCR beta CDR3 regions. HTBI primers primed a first-round RT-PCR, and a second-round multiplex PCR followed. From the multiplex PCR reads, TCRdb called clonotypes with MiXCR, one entry per CDR3 protein. The repertoire has fewer than 250,000 distinct CDR3 sequences, approximately 29% of them found once; the top ten carry about 8.2%. The sample was peripheral blood. The receptors stem from a middle-aged man with Graves' ophthalmopathy.

This clonotype is classed as large. This sequence joins TRBV4-1 and TRBJ1-1; D unclear. The CDR3 consists of 17 residues. The germline V and J ends were trimmed by 0 bases and 1 base, with 15 bases remaining between them. The germline V gene encodes CDR1 MGHRA and CDR2 YSYEKL. Here the CDR3 DNA reads TGCGCCAGCAGCCAAGAAACCCTAGGGCGGACGAACACTGAAGCTTTCTTT. Translated: CASSQETLGRTNTEAFF.

At least ten counts were recorded for this clonotype. V usage is TRBV6-5 and J usage is TRBJ2-7; tentative D call: TRBD2 (6 bases). The CDR3 runs to 14 residues. The germline V gene encodes CDR1 MNHEY and CDR2 SVGAGI. V shed 6 bases and J shed 5 bases, with 17 bases lying between them. CDR3 nucleotides: TGTGCCAGCAGACCCGAAGGGACTTGGAACGAGCAGTACTTC. Protein: CASRPEGTWNEQYF.

The chain couples TRBV28 to TRBJ1-1; no firm D call. CDR3 size: 14 residues. Germline CDR1 MDHEN, CDR2 SYDVKM. The V gene lost 6 bases and the J gene lost 0 bases, with 11 bases spanning the gap. Here the CDR3 DNA reads TGTGCCAGCAGGATCAGAAACATGAACACTGAAGCTTTCTTT. Translated: CASRIRNMNTEAFF.

The rearrangement links TRBV6-1 to TRBJ1-2; 9 positions agree with TRBD1. Germline CDR1 MNHNS, CDR2 SASEGT. The ends lost 6 bases at V and 1 base at J; junction bases unmatched: 12. There are 17 residues in the CDR3. CDR3 sequence (DNA): TGTGCCAGCAGCGGGTGGGACAGGGATAGGGGTAACTATGGCTACACCTTC. Its protein is CASSGWDRDRGNYGYTF.

Ten or more counts support this clonotype. The chain combines TRBV30 with TRBJ2-5; D ambiguous. The length of the CDR3 is 11 residues. CDR1 is GTSNPN, CDR2 SVGIG, per germline (reference sequence). V lost 6 bases to trimming and J lost 5 bases, with 10 bases between them. CDR3 DNA sequence: TGTGCCTGTCAGGACCGGGAGACCCAGTACTTC. Its translation is CACQDRETQYF.

This clonotype was counted at least ten times. This sequence joins TRBV6-1 and TRBJ2-2; 7 bases map to TRBD2. J was trimmed by 6 bases and V by 4 bases; bases with no gene match: 8. This CDR3 is 15 amino acids long. Germline CDR1 reads MNHNS; CDR2 reads SASEGT. This CDR3 is CASSAGREGSGELFF. CDR3 coding DNA: TGTGCCAGCAGTGCCGGCAGGGAGGGTTCCGGGGAGCTGTTTTTT.

This clonotype was counted at least ten times. The V gene is TRBV19, the J gene TRBJ1-1; perhaps TRBD1 as D (5 bases). Trimming pared 1 base from V and 1 base from J, leaving 7 bases between. CDR3 length: 14 residues. CDR1 LNHDA and CDR2 SQIVND come from the germline V gene (reference sequence). This CDR3 is CASSIGQRNTEAFF. In DNA, the CDR3 is TGTGCCAGTAGTATAGGACAGAGGAACACTGAAGCTTTCTTT.